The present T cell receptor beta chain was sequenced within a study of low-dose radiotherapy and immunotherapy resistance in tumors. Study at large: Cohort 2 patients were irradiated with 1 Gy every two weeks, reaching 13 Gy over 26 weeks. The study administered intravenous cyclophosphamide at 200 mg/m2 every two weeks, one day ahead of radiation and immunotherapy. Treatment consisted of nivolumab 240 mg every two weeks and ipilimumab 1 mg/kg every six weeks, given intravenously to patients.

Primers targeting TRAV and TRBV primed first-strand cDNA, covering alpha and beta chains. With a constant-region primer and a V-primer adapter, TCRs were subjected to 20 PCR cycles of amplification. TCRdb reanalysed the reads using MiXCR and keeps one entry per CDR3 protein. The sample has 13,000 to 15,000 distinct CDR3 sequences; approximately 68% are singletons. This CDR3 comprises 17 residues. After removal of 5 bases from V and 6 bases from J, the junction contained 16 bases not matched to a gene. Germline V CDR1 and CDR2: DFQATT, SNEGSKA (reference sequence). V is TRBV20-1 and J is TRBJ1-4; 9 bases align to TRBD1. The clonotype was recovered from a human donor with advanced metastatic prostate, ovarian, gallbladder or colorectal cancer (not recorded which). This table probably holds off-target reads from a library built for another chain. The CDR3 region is CSALTTGGLGIYEKLFF. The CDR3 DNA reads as TGCAGTGCTCTTACCACAGGGGGCCTAGGGATTTATGAAAAACTGTTTTTT.